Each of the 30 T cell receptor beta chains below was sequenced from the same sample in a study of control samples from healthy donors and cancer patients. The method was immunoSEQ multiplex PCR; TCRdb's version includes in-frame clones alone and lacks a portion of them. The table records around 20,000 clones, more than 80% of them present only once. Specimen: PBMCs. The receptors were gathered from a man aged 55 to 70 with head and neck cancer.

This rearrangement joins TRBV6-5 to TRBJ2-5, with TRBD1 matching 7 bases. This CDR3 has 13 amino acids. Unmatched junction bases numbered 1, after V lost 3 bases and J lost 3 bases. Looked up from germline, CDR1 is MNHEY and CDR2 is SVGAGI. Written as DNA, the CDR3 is TGTGCCAGCAGTTATCAGGGGGAAGAGACCCAGTACTTC. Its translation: CASSYQGEETQYF.

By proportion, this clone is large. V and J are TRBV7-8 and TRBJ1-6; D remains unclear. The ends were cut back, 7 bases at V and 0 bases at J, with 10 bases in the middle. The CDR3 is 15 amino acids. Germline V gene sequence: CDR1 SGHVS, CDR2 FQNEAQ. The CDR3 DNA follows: TGTGCCAGCATCAAAGGGAGCTCCTATAATTCACCCCTCCACTTT. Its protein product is CASIKGSSYNSPLHF.

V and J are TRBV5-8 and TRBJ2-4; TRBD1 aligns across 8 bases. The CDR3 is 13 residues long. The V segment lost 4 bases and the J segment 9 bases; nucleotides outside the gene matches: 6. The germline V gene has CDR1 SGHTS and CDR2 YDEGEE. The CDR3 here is CASSNRGSAIQYF. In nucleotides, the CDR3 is TGTGCCAGCAGCAACAGGGGGTCGGCCATTCAGTACTTC.

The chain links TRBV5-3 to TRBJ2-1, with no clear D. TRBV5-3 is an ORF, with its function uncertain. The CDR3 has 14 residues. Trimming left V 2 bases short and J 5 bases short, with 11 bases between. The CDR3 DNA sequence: TGTGCCAGAAGCTTAGTGGAGTTGGACAATGAGCAGTTCTTC. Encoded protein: CARSLVELDNEQFF.

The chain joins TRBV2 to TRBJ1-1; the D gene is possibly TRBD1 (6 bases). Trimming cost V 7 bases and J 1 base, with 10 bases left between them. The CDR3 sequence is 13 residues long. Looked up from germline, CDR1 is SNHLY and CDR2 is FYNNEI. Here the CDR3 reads CASKQGPNTEAFF. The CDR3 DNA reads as TGTGCCAGCAAGCAGGGGCCGAACACTGAAGCTTTCTTT. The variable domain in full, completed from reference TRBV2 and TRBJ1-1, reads EPEVTQTPSHQVTQMGQEVILRCVPISNHLYFYWYRQILGQKVEFLVSFYNNEISEKSEIFDDQFSVERPDGSNFTLKIRSTKLEDSAMYFCASKQGPNTEAFFGQGTRLTVV.

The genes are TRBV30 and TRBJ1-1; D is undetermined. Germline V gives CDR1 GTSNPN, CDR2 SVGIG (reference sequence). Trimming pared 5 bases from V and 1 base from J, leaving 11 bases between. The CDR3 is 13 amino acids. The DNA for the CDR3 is TGTGCCTGGCTGGCTTACTCGAACACTGAAGCTTTCTTT. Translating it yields CAWLAYSNTEAFF. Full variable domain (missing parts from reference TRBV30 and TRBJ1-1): SQTIHQWPATLVQPVGSPLSLECTVEGTSNPNLYWYRQAAGRGLQLLFYSVGIGQISSEVPQNLSASRPQDRQFILSSKKLLLSDSGFYLCAWLAYSNTEAFFGQGTRLTVV.

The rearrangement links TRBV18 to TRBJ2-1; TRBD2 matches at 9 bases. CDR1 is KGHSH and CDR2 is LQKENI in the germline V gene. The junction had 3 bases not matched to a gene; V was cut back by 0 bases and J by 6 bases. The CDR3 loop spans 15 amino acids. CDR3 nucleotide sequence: TGTGCCAGCTCACCACCCGCTAGCGGGACCAATGAGCAGTTCTTC. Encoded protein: CASSPPASGTNEQFF.

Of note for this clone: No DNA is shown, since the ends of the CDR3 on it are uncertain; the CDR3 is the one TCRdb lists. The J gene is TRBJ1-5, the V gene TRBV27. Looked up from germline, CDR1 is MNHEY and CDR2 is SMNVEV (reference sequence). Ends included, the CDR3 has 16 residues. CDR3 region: CASSPWFGPGNQPQHF.

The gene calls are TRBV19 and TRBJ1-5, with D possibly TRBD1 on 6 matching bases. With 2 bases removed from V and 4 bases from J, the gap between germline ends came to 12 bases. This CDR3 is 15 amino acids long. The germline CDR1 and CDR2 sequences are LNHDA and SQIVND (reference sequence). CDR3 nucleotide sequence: TGTGCCAGTAGTATACACCCTCAGGGGAATCAGCCCCAGCATTTT. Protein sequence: CASSIHPQGNQPQHF.

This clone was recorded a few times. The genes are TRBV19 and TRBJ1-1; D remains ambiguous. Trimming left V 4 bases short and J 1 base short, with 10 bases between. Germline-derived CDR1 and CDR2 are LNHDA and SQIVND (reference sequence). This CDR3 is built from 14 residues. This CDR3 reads CASSKGAENTEAFF. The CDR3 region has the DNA TGTGCCAGTAGTAAGGGAGCCGAGAACACTGAAGCTTTCTTT.

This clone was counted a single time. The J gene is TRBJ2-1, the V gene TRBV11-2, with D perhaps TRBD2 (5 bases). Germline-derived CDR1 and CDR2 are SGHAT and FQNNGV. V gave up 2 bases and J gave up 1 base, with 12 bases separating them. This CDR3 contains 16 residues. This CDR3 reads CASSLTAERSYNEQFF. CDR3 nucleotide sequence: TGTGCCAGCAGCTTAACAGCGGAGAGGTCCTACAATGAGCAGTTCTTC.

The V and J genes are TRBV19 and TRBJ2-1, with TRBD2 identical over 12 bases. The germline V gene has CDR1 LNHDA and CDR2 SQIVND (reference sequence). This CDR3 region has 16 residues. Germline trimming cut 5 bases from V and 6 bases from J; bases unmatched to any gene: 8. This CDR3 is CASSRRPGLAGNEQFF. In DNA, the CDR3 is TGTGCCAGTAGTCGGCGTCCGGGACTAGCGGGCAATGAGCAGTTCTTC.

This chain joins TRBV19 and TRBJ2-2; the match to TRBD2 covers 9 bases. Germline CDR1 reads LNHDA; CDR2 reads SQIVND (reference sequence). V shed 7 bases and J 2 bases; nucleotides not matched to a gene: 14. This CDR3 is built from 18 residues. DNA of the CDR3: TGTGCCAGTACTCACTTGGGCGGGAGGGCCCTCAACACCGGGGAGCTGTTTTTT. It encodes CASTHLGGRALNTGELFF.

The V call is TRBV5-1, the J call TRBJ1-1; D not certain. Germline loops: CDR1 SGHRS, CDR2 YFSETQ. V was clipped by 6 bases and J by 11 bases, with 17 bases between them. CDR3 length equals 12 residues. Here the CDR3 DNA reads TGCGCCAGCACCTCTGTGGGCGGAAAGGCTTTCTTT. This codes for CASTSVGGKAFF. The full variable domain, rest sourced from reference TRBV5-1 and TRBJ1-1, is KAGVTQTPRYLIKTRGQQVTLSCSPISGHRSVSWYQQTPGQGLQFLFEYFSETQRNKGNFPGRFSGRQFSNSRSEMNVSTLELGDSALYLCASTSVGGKAFFGQGTRLTVV.

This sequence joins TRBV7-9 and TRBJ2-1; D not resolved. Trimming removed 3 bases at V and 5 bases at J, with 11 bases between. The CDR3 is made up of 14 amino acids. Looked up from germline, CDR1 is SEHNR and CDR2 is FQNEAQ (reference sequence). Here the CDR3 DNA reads TGTGCCAGCAGCTTTGTCGACCGACACAATGAGCAGTTCTTC. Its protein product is CASSFVDRHNEQFF.

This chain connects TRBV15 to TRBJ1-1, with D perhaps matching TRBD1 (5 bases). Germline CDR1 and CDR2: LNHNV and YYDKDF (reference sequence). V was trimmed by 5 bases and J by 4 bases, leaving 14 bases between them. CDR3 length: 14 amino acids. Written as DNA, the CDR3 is TGTGCCACCAGCCCCCTTGGGGGGGGCACTGAAGCTTTCTTT. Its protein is CATSPLGGGTEAFF.

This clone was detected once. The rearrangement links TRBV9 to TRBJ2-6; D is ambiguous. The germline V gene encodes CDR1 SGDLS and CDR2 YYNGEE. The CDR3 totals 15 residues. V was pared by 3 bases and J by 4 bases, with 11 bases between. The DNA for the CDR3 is TGTGCCAGCAGCGGACTGGCCCCCGGGGCCAACGTCCTGACTTTC. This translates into CASSGLAPGANVLTF.

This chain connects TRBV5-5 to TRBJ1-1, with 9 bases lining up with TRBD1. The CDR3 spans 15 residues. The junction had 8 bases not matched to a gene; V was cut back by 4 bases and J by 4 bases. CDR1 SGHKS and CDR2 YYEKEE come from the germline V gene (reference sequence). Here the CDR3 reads CASSLFGQGTTEAFF. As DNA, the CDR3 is TGTGCCAGCAGCCTCTTCGGACAGGGGACCACTGAAGCTTTCTTT.

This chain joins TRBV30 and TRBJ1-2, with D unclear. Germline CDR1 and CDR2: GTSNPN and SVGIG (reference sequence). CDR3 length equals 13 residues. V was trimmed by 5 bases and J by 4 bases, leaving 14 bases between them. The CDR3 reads CAWSPEGLYGYTF. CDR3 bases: TGTGCCTGGTCCCCGGAGGGCCTCTATGGCTACACCTTC. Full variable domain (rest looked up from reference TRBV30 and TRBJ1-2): SQTIHQWPATLVQPVGSPLSLECTVEGTSNPNLYWYRQAAGRGLQLLFYSVGIGQISSEVPQNLSASRPQDRQFILSSKKLLLSDSGFYLCAWSPEGLYGYTFGSGTRLTVV.

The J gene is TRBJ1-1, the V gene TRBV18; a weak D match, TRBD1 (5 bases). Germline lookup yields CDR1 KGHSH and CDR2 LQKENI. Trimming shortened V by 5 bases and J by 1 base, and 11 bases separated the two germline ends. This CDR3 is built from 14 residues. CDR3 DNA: TGTGCCAGCTCATACTCTGGGGCGAACACTGAAGCTTTCTTT. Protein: CASSYSGANTEAFF. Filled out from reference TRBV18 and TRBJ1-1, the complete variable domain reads NAGVMQNPRHLVRRRGQEARLRCSPMKGHSHVYWYRQLPEEGLKFMVYLQKENIIDESGMPKERFSAEFPKEGPSILRIQQVVRGDSAAYFCASSYSGANTEAFFGQGTRLTVV.

CDR3 protein: CAISTGGEEKLFF. The CDR3 DNA is TGTGCCATCAGTACAGGGGGCGAGGAAAAACTGTTTTTT. The rearrangement links TRBV10-3 to TRBJ1-4; TRBD1 aligns across 9 bases. The CDR3 extends over 13 amino acids. V shed 5 bases and J 8 bases; nucleotides not matched to a gene: 3. Germline loops: CDR1 ENHRY, CDR2 SYGVKD.

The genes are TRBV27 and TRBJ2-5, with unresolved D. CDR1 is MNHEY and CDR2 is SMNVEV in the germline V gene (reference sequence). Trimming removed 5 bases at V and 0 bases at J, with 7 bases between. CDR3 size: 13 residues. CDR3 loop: CASSPSYQETQYF. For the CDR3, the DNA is TGTGCCAGCAGTCCGTCGTACCAAGAGACCCAGTACTTC.

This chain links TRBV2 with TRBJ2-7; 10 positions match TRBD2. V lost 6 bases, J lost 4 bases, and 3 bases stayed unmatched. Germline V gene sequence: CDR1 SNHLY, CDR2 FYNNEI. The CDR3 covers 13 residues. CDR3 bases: TGTGCCAGCAGCCGTAGCGGGAGGTACGAGCAGTACGTC. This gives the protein CASSRSGRYEQYV.

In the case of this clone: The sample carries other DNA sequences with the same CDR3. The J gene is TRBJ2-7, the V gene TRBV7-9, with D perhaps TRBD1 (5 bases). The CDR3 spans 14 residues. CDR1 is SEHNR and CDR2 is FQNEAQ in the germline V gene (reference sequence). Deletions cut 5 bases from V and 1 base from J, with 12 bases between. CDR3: CASSPPTGSYEQYF. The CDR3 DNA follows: TGTGCCAGCAGCCCACCTACAGGTTCCTACGAGCAGTACTTC.

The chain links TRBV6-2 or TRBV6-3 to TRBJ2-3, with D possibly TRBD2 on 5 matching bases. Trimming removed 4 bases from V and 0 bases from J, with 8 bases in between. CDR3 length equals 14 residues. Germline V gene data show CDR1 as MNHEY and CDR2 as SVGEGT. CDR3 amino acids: CASSLLGSTDTQYF. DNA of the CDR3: TGTGCCAGCAGTTTACTAGGGAGCACAGATACGCAGTATTTT.

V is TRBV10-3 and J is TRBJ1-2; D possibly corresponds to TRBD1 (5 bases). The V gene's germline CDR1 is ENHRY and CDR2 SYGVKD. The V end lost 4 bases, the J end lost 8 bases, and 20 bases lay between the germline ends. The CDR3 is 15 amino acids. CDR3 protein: CAISVVKGTSKGYTF. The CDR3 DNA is TGTGCCATCAGTGTGGTAAAGGGGACGTCCAAGGGCTACACCTTC.

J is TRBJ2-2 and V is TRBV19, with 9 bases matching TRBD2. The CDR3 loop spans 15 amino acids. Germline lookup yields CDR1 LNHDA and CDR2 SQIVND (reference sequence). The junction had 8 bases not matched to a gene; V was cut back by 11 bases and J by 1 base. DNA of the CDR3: TGTGCCTCAACGGGCGGGAGGGTGAACACCGGGGAGCTGTTTTTT. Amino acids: CASTGGRVNTGELFF.

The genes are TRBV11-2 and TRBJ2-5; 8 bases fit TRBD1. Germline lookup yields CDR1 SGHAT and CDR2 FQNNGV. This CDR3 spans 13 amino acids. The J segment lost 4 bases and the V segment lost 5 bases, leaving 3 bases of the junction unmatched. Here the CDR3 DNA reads TGTGCCAGCAGCCGGACAGGGTCAGAGACCCAGTACTTC. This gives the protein CASSRTGSETQYF.

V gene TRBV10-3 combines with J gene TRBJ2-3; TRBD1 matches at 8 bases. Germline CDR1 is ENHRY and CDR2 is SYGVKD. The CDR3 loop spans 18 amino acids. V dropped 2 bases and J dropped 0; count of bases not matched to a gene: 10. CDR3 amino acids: CAISEPLPRQGSTDTQYF. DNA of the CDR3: TGTGCCATCAGTGAGCCCCTCCCACGACAGGGGAGCACAGATACGCAGTATTTT.

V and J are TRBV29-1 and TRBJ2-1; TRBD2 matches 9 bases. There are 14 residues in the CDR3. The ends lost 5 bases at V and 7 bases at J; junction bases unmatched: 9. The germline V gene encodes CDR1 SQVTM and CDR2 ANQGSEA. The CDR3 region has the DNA TGCAGCGTTATGCGGGAGGGCCGGAAAAATGAGCAGTTCTTC. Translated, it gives CSVMREGRKNEQFF.